This paragraph covers one TCR beta chain sequence. The antigen is undetermined. This sample was taken from a study of vaccination and CD4 T cells after COVID-19. Study-level information: Stimuli were overlapping spike peptide pools of SARS-CoV-2 and three common cold coronaviruses (HCoV-NL63, HCoV-OC43, HCoV-229E).

Sequenced with the Oncomine TCR Beta short-read assay was DNA taken from cultured CD4+ T cells. TCRdb re-called the PCR reads through MiXCR, storing one row per CDR3 protein. The data hold fewer than 25,000 distinct CDR3 sequences, with 35% to 45% observed a single time. The CDR3 contains 13 residues. V lost 5 bases, J lost 4 bases, and 10 bases lay in between. Germline V CDR1 and CDR2: MNHEY, SVGEGT. As to time point: late sampling 161 to 241 days after vaccination in a few convalescent patients. Treatment of the sample: roughly 11-day PBMC culture with coronavirus spike peptide pools or control peptides (ViraFEST assay).

The specimen was CD4+ T cells from blood, cultured in vitro, collected about 7 months after SARS-CoV-2 vaccination. This TCR came from a human donor who had recovered from COVID-19. The rearrangement uses TRBV6-2 or TRBV6-3 and TRBJ2-3; no definite D call. In nucleotides, the CDR3 is TGTGCCAGCAGTACGGTCGGGCCAGATACGCAGTATTTT. This encodes CASSTVGPDTQYF.